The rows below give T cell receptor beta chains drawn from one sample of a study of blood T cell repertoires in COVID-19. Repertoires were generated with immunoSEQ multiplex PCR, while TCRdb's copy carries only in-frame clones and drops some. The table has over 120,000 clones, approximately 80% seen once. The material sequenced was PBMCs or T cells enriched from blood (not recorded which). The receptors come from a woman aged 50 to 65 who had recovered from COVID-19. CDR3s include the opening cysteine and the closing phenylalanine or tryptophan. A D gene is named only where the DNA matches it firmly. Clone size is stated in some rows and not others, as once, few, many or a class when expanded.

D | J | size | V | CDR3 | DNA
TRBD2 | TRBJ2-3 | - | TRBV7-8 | CASSLELAGGSDTQYF | TGTGCCAGCAGCTTAGAACTAGCGGGGGGTTCAGATACGCAGTATTTT
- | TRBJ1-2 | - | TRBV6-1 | CASSGHSPPANYGYTF | TGTGCCAGCAGTGGCCACAGCCCGCCTGCTAACTATGGCTACACCTTC
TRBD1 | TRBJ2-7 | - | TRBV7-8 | CASSFERQGYEQYF | TGTGCCAGCAGCTTTGAAAGACAGGGCTACGAGCAGTACTTC
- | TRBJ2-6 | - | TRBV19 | CATTKPGANVLTF | TGTGCCACTACGAAGCCTGGGGCCAACGTCCTGACTTTC
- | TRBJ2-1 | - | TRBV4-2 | CASSQDQEGEQFF | TGTGCCAGCAGCCAAGATCAAGAGGGTGAGCAGTTCTTC
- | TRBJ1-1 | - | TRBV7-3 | CASSLAPTGVGTEAFF | TGTGCCAGCAGCTTAGCCCCCACGGGAGTGGGTACTGAAGCTTTCTTT
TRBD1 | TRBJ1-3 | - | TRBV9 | CASSASGQGAGTSGNTIYF | TGTGCCAGCAGCGCATCCGGACAGGGGGCCGGGACCTCTGGAAACACCATATATTTT
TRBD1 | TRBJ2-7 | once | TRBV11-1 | CASSRSGTVYEQYF | TGTGCCAGCAGCCGCTCGGGGACAGTCTACGAGCAGTACTTC
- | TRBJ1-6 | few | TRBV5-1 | CASSSRTTYNSPLHF | TGCGCCAGCAGCTCCCGGACAACGTATAATTCACCCCTCCACTTT
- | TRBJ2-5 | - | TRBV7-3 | CASSLASQETQYF | TGTGCCAGCAGCCTAGCGTCACAAGAGACCCAGTACTTC
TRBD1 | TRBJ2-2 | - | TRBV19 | CASSPGTGILNTGELFF | TGTGCCAGTAGTCCTGGGACAGGCATTCTGAACACCGGGGAGCTGTTTTTT
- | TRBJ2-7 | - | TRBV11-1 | CASSPQDSLYEQYF | TGTGCCAGCAGCCCCCAGGACAGCCTCTACGAGCAGTACTTC
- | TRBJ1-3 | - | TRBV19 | CASNAGAGGNTIYF | TGTGCCAGTAACGCAGGGGCGGGTGGAAACACCATATATTTT
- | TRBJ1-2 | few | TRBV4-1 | CASSPVAGRYTF | TGCGCCAGCAGCCCAGTGGCTGGTCGCTACACCTTC
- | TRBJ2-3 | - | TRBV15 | CATSRDGLTTDTQYF | TGTGCCACCAGCAGAGATGGACTTACCACAGATACGCAGTATTTT
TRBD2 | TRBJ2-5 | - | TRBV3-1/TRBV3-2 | CASSLAEETQYF | TGTGCCAGCAGTCTAGCGGAAGAGACCCAGTACTTC
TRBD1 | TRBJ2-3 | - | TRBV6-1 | CASSEARTGRSTDTQYF | TGTGCCAGCAGTGAGGCAAGGACAGGGAGGTCCACAGATACGCAGTATTTT
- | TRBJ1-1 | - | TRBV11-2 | CASSLRYEAEAFF | TGTGCCAGCAGCTTAAGGTATGAGGCTGAAGCTTTCTTT
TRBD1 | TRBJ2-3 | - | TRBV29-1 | CSVATGFGTDTQYF | TGCAGCGTTGCGACAGGGTTCGGCACAGATACGCAGTATTTT
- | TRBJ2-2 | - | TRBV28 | CASSPTGLSHTGELFF | TGTGCCAGCAGTCCCACCGGACTATCTCACACCGGGGAGCTGTTTTTT
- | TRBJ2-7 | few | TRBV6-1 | CASSESGSYEQYF | TGTGCCAGCAGTGAATCAGGCTCCTACGAGCAGTACTTC
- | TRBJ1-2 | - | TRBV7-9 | CASSWRDGYTF | TGTGCCAGCAGCTGGCGGGATGGCTACACCTTC
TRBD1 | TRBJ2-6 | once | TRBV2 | CASSVGQGPAGANVLTF | TGTGCCAGCAGTGTGGGACAGGGCCCCGCTGGGGCCAACGTCCTGACTTTC
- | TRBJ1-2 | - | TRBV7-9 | CASSLEPGKANYGYTF | TGTGCCAGCAGCTTAGAACCGGGGAAGGCTAACTATGGCTACACCTTC
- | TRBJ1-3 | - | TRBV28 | CASSSHDRFSGNTIYF | TGTGCCAGCAGTTCCCACGACAGATTCTCTGGAAACACCATATATTTT